This TCR beta chain stems from a study of cytomegalovirus exposure and HLA in healthy donors. This clone was detected only once. As yet, its antigen is unknown. The study ran its PCR with 60 Vbeta and 13 Jbeta primers. Sequencing was performed with immunoSEQ multiplex PCR; in TCRdb, only in-frame clones are kept and a portion is missing. Among 150,000 to 200,000 clones listed, roughly 80% were seen once. The study, taken as a whole, reports: Whilst most TCR sequences proved rare, a subset of public TCRs occurred across many donors.

The clonotype was recovered from a man between 18 and 35 years old in good health and CMV-seropositive. Sequences were obtained from PBMCs.

The CDR3 sequence is CAWSVLAGNEQFF. CDR3 nucleotide sequence: TGTGCCTGGAGTGTACTAGCAGGGAATGAGCAGTTCTTC. The chain uses TRBV30 and TRBJ2-1; D is possibly TRBD2 (6 bases). There are 13 residues in the CDR3. Trimming removed 0 bases at V and 7 bases at J, with 10 bases between. Germline CDR1 is GTSNPN and CDR2 is SVGIG (reference sequence). The full variable domain, in which reference TRBV30 and TRBJ2-1 provide the parts outside the CDR3, is SQTIHQWPATLVQPVGSPLSLECTVEGTSNPNLYWYRQAAGRGLQLLFYSVGIGQISSEVPQNLSASRPQDRQFILSSKKLLLSDSGFYLCAWSVLAGNEQFFGPGTRLTVL.